Listed below are T cell receptor beta chains from one sample, sequenced in a study of cytomegalovirus exposure and HLA in healthy donors. Libraries were prepared by immunoSEQ multiplex PCR; TCRdb keeps only in-frame clonotypes and omits some of them. The sample holds roughly 36,000 clones, more than 80% seen once. The specimen sequenced was PBMCs. The receptors were gathered from a male donor in good health and CMV-seronegative. The CDR3 runs from the conserved cysteine through the conserved F or W. The order of the fields is J gene, V gene, clone size, D gene, CDR3 DNA, CDR3 protein. A D gene is named only where the DNA matches it firmly. Expanded clones get a size class; other rows say once, few or many, or leave the size out.

J: TRBJ2-3; V: TRBV6-5; size: -; D: -; DNA: TGTGCCAGCAAAAGGACGGCGGGCGGCACAGATACGCAGTATTTT; CDR3: CASKRTAGGTDTQYF
J: TRBJ1-2; V: TRBV5-1; size: -; D: TRBD1; DNA: TGCGCCAGCAGAGGGACAGCCTCTAACTATGGCTACACCTTC; CDR3: CASRGTASNYGYTF
J: TRBJ2-1; V: TRBV28; size: few; D: TRBD2; DNA: TGTGCCAGCAGTTTGGTAGCGGGAGGTTATAATGAGCAGTTCTTC; CDR3: CASSLVAGGYNEQFF
J: TRBJ2-1; V: TRBV9; size: -; D: TRBD1; DNA: TGTGCCAGCAGCCCTCGGACAGGGAGGGAGCAGTTCTTC; CDR3: CASSPRTGREQFF
J: TRBJ2-1; V: TRBV7-8; size: -; D: -; DNA: TGTGCCAGCAGTCGCGCATACAATGAGCAGTTCTTC; CDR3: CASSRAYNEQFF
J: TRBJ2-5; V: TRBV7-2; size: -; D: -; DNA: TGTGCCAGCAGCTTAGATTCTACAGCCCAAGAGACCCAGTACTTC; CDR3: CASSLDSTAQETQYF
J: TRBJ1-4; V: TRBV15; size: -; D: TRBD1; DNA: TGTGCCACCAGCCGCGACAGGGGGCATGAAAAACTGTTTTTT; CDR3: CATSRDRGHEKLFF
J: TRBJ2-4; V: TRBV5-6; size: -; D: TRBD1; DNA: TGTGCCAGCAGCTTACAGGGGATGGCCAAAAACATTCAGTACTTC; CDR3: CASSLQGMAKNIQYF
J: TRBJ2-7; V: TRBV7-8; size: -; D: -; DNA: TGTGCCAGCAGCCGAATCCGGGACAATGCCTACGAGCAGTACTTC; CDR3: CASSRIRDNAYEQYF
J: TRBJ1-1; V: TRBV27; size: -; D: -; DNA: TGTGCCAGCAGTTCTAGTCCGAACACTGAAGCTTTCTTT; CDR3: CASSSSPNTEAFF
J: TRBJ2-7; V: TRBV2; size: once; D: TRBD2; DNA: TGTGCCAGCAGTGAAGGAGCGGGAGGGTACCACGAGCAGTACTTC; CDR3: CASSEGAGGYHEQYF
J: TRBJ1-6; V: TRBV6-5; size: -; D: TRBD1; DNA: TGTGCCAGCAGTTACGACAGGGTACGTTCACCCCTCCACTTT; CDR3: CASSYDRVRSPLHF
J: TRBJ1-1; V: TRBV30; size: -; D: TRBD1; DNA: TGTGCCTGGAGCTTATCTTTGGACAGGGGTGAAGCTTTCTTT; CDR3: CAWSLSLDRGEAFF
J: TRBJ1-3; V: TRBV6-5; size: few; D: -; DNA: TGTGCCAGCAGTTACTCGCCGAGCTCTGGAAACACCATATATTTT; CDR3: CASSYSPSSGNTIYF
J: TRBJ2-3; V: TRBV2; size: -; D: TRBD1; DNA: TGTGCCAGCAGACGGGACAGGGACACAGATACGCAGTATTTT; CDR3: CASRRDRDTDTQYF
J: TRBJ1-6; V: TRBV30; size: -; D: -; DNA: TGTGCCTGGAGTGTACGTCAGGTGGCACCCCTCCACTTT; CDR3: CAWSVRQVAPLHF
J: TRBJ1-1; V: TRBV6-6; size: -; D: TRBD1; DNA: TGTGCCAGCAGTTATAGACAGGGGTGGGCTGAAGCTTTCTTT; CDR3: CASSYRQGWAEAFF
J: TRBJ2-7; V: TRBV6-6; size: -; D: -; DNA: TGTGCCAGCAGTTACCCAGGGGGCGGGAGCAACGAGCAGTACTTC; CDR3: CASSYPGGGSNEQYF
J: TRBJ2-1; V: TRBV6-4; size: -; D: TRBD2; DNA: TGTGCCAGCAGTGCATACTCCGGGACTAGCGGGGGATACAATGAGCAGTTCTTC; CDR3: CASSAYSGTSGGYNEQFF
J: TRBJ1-1; V: TRBV6-6; size: few; D: -; DNA: TGTGCCAGCAGGACCCTGGAGGTTACTGAAGCTTTCTTT; CDR3: CASRTLEVTEAFF
J: TRBJ1-2; V: TRBV7-9; size: -; D: -; DNA: TGTGCCAGCAGCTTAGCGCGCAGGGTCGATGGCTACACCTTC; CDR3: CASSLARRVDGYTF
J: TRBJ2-7; V: TRBV5-1; size: -; D: TRBD1; DNA: TGCGCCAGCAGTTATGACAGGGGGGGCTACGAGCAGTACTTC; CDR3: CASSYDRGGYEQYF
J: TRBJ2-7; V: TRBV4-1; size: -; D: -; DNA: TGCGCCAGCAGCCAAGAGCCCCATTGGGACACCTACGAGCAGTACTTC; CDR3: CASSQEPHWDTYEQYF
J: TRBJ1-2; V: TRBV19; size: -; D: TRBD1; DNA: TGTGCCAGTAGTACCGGACAGGGACGGTATGGCTACACCTTC; CDR3: CASSTGQGRYGYTF
J: TRBJ1-5; V: TRBV4-1; size: -; D: -; DNA: TGCGCCAGCAGCCAAAGAGGAGGCAATCAGCCCCAGCATTTT; CDR3: CASSQRGGNQPQHF